These 4 T cell receptor beta chains were sequenced from one sample in a study of TIL therapy for anti-PD-1-resistant metastatic lung cancer. Noted time point: pre-treatment sample, taken before nivolumab and TIL therapy. The tumor samples were excised metastases, mostly pleural nodules or supraclavicular lymph nodes. This was the immunoSEQ v3 assay. Profiling relied on immunoSEQ multiplex PCR, and the TCRdb table lists in-frame clones only, not all of them. The repertoire holds under 100,000 clones, with about three fifths as singletons. The source was tumor tissue, collected at baseline. These receptors were taken from a person aged 30 to 80 with non-small cell lung cancer.

The rearrangement uses TRBV5-5 and TRBJ2-2; D possibly corresponds to TRBD2 (5 bases). Germline CDR1 and CDR2: SGHKS and YYEKEE (reference sequence). The CDR3 totals 17 residues. Trimming stripped 0 bases from V and 4 bases from J, with 16 bases between. The CDR3 DNA reads as TGTGCCAGCAGCTTGGTCATGGACGCGGCGGGCACCGGGGAGCTGTTTTTT. This gives the protein CASSLVMDAAGTGELFF.

This sequence joins TRBV28 and TRBJ1-2, with D tentatively TRBD1 (5 bases). The germline CDR1 and CDR2 sequences are MDHEN and SYDVKM. The CDR3 is 16 amino acids. V was shortened by 6 bases and J by 3 bases, with 20 bases between the two germline ends. The CDR3 sequence: CASSSMVWGGDYGYTF. In DNA form, the CDR3 reads TGTGCCAGCAGCTCGATGGTATGGGGGGGTGACTATGGCTACACCTTC.

V is TRBV13 and J is TRBJ2-1; 9 nucleotides line up with TRBD2. The V segment lost 5 bases and the J segment 7 bases; nucleotides outside the gene matches: 6. The CDR3 runs to 14 residues. Germline V CDR1 and CDR2: PRHDT, FYEKMQ (reference sequence). CDR3 sequence: CASSVGLAENEQFF. The CDR3 coding sequence is TGTGCCAGCAGCGTGGGACTAGCCGAGAATGAGCAGTTCTTC.

The genes are TRBV5-4 and TRBJ2-2; the D gene could be TRBD1 or TRBD2 (6 bases each). The CDR3 is 16 amino acids. Germline V gene sequence: CDR1 SGHNT, CDR2 YYREEE (reference sequence). Between the trimmed V and J ends, which lost 6 bases and 3 bases, there was a span of 18 bases. CDR3: CASNRDLGGHTGELFF. The CDR3 DNA reads as TGTGCCAGCAACCGAGATTTGGGGGGCCACACCGGGGAGCTGTTTTTT.